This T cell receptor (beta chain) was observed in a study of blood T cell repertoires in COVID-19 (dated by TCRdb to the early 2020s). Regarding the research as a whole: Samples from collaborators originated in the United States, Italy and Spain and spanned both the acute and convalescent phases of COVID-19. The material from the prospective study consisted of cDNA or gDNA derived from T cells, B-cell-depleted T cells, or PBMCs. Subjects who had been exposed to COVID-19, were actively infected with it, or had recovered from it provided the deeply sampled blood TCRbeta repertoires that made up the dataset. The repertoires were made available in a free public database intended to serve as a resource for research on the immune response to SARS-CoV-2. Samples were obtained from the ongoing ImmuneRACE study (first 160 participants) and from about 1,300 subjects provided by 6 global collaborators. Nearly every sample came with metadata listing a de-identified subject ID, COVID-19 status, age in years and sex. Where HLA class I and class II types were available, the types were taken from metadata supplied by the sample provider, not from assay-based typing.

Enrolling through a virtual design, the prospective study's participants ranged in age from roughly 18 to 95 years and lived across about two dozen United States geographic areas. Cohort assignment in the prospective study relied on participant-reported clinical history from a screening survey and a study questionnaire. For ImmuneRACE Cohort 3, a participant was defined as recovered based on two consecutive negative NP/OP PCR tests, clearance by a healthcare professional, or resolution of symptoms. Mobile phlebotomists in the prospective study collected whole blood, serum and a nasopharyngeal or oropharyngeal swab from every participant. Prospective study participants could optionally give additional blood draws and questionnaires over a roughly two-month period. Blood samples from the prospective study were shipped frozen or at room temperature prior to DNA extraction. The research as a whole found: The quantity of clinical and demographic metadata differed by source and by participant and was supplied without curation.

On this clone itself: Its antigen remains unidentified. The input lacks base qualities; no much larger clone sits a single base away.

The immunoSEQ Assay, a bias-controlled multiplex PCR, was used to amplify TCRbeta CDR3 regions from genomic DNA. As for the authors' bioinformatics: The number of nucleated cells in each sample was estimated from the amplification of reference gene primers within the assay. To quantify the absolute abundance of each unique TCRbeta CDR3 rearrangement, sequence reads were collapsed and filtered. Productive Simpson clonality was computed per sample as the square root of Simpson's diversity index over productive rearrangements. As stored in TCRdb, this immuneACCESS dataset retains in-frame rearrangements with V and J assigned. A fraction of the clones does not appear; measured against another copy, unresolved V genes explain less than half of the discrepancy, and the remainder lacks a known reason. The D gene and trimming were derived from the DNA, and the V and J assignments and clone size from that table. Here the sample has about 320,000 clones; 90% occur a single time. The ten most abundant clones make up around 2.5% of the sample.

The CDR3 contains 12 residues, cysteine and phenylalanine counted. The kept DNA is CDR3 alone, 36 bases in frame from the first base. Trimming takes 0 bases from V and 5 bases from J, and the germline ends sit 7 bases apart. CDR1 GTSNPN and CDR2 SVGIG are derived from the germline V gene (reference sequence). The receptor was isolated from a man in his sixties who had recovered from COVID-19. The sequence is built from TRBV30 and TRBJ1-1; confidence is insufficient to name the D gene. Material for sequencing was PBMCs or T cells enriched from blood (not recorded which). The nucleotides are TGTGCCTGGAGTGTAACACAAACTGAAGCTTTCTTT. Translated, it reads CAWSVTQTEAFF.